This T cell receptor beta chain was documented in a study of T-cell reconstitution after alpha-beta-depleted transplantation in children. Study outcomes and limitations: Diversity and T-cell counts at one year after transplant derived mostly from new T cells. Diversity of TCRbeta at day 60 was high in some patients, arising from surviving recipient T cells and thymic progenitors. Approximately two months post-transplant, alpha-beta T cells reportedly originated from several hundred expanded graft clones.

For TCRbeta, the library was prepared with unique molecular identifiers. MiXCR, applied by TCRdb to the PCR reads, yields one record per CDR3 protein. The sample lists 280,000 or so distinct CDR3 sequences, roughly 10% seen once, with less than 25% in the top ten. CDR3 size: 13 residues. Germline V gene lookup returns CDR1 SQVTM and CDR2 ANQGSEA. Trimming took 5 bases from V and 5 from J; bases not matched to a gene: 2. This clonotype appeared many times. What it binds is not known. The chain joins TRBV29-1 to TRBJ2-2; 10 bases line up with TRBD1. This specimen consisted of peripheral blood, obtained 180 days after TCRalphabeta/CD19-depleted stem cell transplant. This clonotype was obtained from a male patient under 10 years old who had a stem cell transplant for chronic granulomatous disease, so the T cells may come from the graft donor. The chain's CDR3 is CSVLGQGTGELFF. The CDR3 DNA is TGCAGCGTTTTGGGACAGGGGACCGGGGAGCTGTTTTTT.